Included here is one TCR beta chain sequence, with context. This record comes from a study of blood T cell repertoires in COVID-19. As processed by the authors: Reference gene primer amplification gave estimated nucleated cell counts. Profiling relied on immunoSEQ multiplex PCR, and the TCRdb table lists in-frame clones only, not all of them. That table furnishes V, J and clone size, whereas the DNA furnished D and trimming. The sample contains around 700,000 clones, about 87% of which appear only once. This CDR3 region has 12 residues. V lost 8 bases to trimming and J lost 10 bases, with 14 bases between them.

The sequence was obtained from a woman between 18 and 30 years old with acute or convalescent COVID-19. Source material: peripheral blood. The rearrangement uses TRBV12-3 or TRBV12-4 and TRBJ2-2; possibly TRBD1 for D (5 bases). CDR3 region: CASAAGIEELFF. CDR3 sequence (DNA): TGTGCCAGCGCGGCAGGGATAGAGGAGCTGTTTTTT.